This T cell receptor beta chain was sequenced for a study of blood T cell repertoires in COVID-19 (dated by TCRdb to the early 2020s). For the study in its entirety: Samples covering the acute and convalescent phases of COVID-19 were provided by collaborators in the United States, Italy and Spain. The material from the prospective study consisted of cDNA or gDNA derived from T cells, B-cell-depleted T cells, or PBMCs. Deeply sampled blood TCRbeta repertoires from subjects exposed to, actively infected with, or recovered from COVID-19 were included in the dataset. The repertoires were released in a freely available public database intended as a resource for research on the immune response to SARS-CoV-2. The samples were drawn from the first 160 participants of the ongoing ImmuneRACE study and from roughly 1,300 subjects provided by 6 global collaborators. Nearly every sample came with metadata listing a de-identified subject ID, COVID-19 status, age in years and sex. Where HLA class I and class II types were available, the types were taken from metadata supplied by the sample provider, not from assay-based typing. Points the paper makes about the study in general: The amount of clinical and demographic metadata varied by source and participant and was provided uncurated.

The germline V and J ends show losses of 0 bases and 0 bases respectively, and no gene match explains 8 bases of the junction. CDR1 and CDR2, looked up from the germline V gene (reference sequence), are LGHDT and YNNKEL. CDR3 length: 18 amino acids, cysteine to phenylalanine. The read is trimmed to its CDR3 DNA, 54 bases read in frame from base 1. TCRbeta CDR3 regions were amplified from genomic DNA by means of the immunoSEQ Assay, a bias-controlled multiplex PCR. Regarding the original processing steps: The number of nucleated cells in each sample was estimated from the amplification of reference gene primers within the assay. To quantify the absolute abundance of each unique TCRbeta CDR3 rearrangement, sequence reads were collapsed and filtered. For each sample, productive Simpson clonality was calculated as the square root of Simpson's diversity index across productive rearrangements. The table comes from immuneACCESS by way of TCRdb, which keeps in-frame sequences with V and J called. Part of the clones is missing from these tables; in studies checked, under half for an unresolved V gene and the rest for unknown reasons. That table is the source of V, J and clone size, and D and trimming were worked out from the DNA. Here the sample has hundreds of thousands of clones; roughly 88% occur a single time. Around 2.1% of the sample is taken by the ten largest.

Participants in the prospective study were enrolled through a virtual design, were aged roughly 18 to 90 years, and lived in under 25 United States geographic areas. In the prospective study, participants were assigned to cohorts based on the clinical history participants reported in a screening survey and a study questionnaire. ImmuneRACE Cohort 3 recovered participants were defined by two consecutive negative NP/OP PCR tests, healthcare professional clearance, or symptom resolution. In the prospective study, mobile phlebotomists collected whole blood, serum and a nasopharyngeal or oropharyngeal swab from each participant. Over a roughly 2-month period, participants in the prospective study had the option of providing additional blood draws and questionnaires. Before DNA extraction, blood samples from the prospective study were shipped at room temperature or frozen. Remarks on this clone: The target of this receptor is not known. The record has no base qualities; no much larger clone is one base away.

Source material: PBMCs or T cells enriched from blood (not recorded which). The source of this sequence is a woman aged 45 to 65 who had recovered from COVID-19. The V and J segments used are TRBV3-1 (or the pseudogene TRBV3-2) and TRBJ1-3, with 7 central nucleotides matching TRBD1. CDR3 region: CASSQERTGAGSGNTIYF. The DNA sequence is as follows: TGTGCCAGCAGCCAAGAAAGAACAGGGGCTGGCTCTGGAAACACCATATATTTT.